Given below is one T cell receptor (beta chain) in context. No antigen is known for it. No base qualities exist here, and no much larger clone lies one base off it. The sample originates from a study of T cell responses to AZD1222 COVID-19 vaccine (dated by TCRdb to the early 2020s). With respect to the entire study: A total of just over 230 trial participants underwent TCR sequencing, of whom 200 to 220 had received two doses of AZD1222 and some 25 had received two doses of the MenACWY control vaccine. Enrollment into the trials was organized by age into subgroups of 18-55, 56-69 and 70-plus years, and those subgroups contained 148, 28 and 57 TCR-sequenced participants, respectively.

Via the germline V gene, CDR1 is SGHRS and CDR2 YFSETQ. There are 15 amino acids in the CDR3, from cysteine to phenylalanine inclusive. Only the CDR3 DNA is retained, 45 bases long and in frame from the first base. V and J are truncated by 1 base and 5 bases respectively, leaving an intervening sequence of 10 bases. The CDR3 regions of human TCRbeta chains were subjected to immunosequencing. The authors processed their data as follows. Repertoire TCRs were matched against a reference library of SARS-CoV-2-specific TCRs generated with the MIRA antigen-specificity platform. Breadth was defined as the fraction of unique TCRs that were SARS-CoV-2-associated. Depth was defined as the fraction of total T cells that were SARS-CoV-2-associated. Using the MIRA data, each spike-specific TCR was assigned both to the spike region to which the TCR was reactive and to a CD4 or CD8 class. Log10-transformed breadth and depth values were compared by one-way ANOVA with Sidak's multiple comparisons tests. Drawn from immuneACCESS, this table holds only the in-frame rearrangements with V and J called that TCRdb kept. Clones are partly lost; checked studies trace under half to an unresolved V gene and leave the rest unexplained. From that table come the V and J calls and clone size; the DNA was used to work out D and trimming. This sample holds approximately 100,000 clones; 87% were observed only once. Together, the top ten hold 2.5% of the sample.

Findings and caveats that apply to the study as a whole: The whole spike protein was spanned by vaccine-associated CD4 TCRs, and dominant responses were seen in regions 160-218 and 743-854. Reportedly, close to half of the unique spike-specific TCRs recognized epitopes lying outside the regions that are mutated in the B.1.351 and B.1.1.7 variants. After two AZD1222 doses, both the breadth and the depth of spike-specific TCRs were significantly higher than at day 0 and than in MenACWY recipients. Most participants were white British and females outnumbered males, and the authors suggested that clonal diversity may have been underestimated. Because no samples from the day 14 peak response were available, repertoires could be characterized only after the peak T cell response. Conclusions about previously exposed vaccinees are limited, since just 5 to 7 AZD1222 recipients were seropositive for SARS-CoV-2 at baseline. The 56-69-year group was small, and its depth increase did not reach significance, likely because of low power.

The time point tag for this specimen amounts to: about 28 days (+/-7) after the second vaccine dose. Because spike-specific TCR depth and breadth did not differ between the two schedules, AZD1222 recipients who got a second dose at roughly 4 weeks were pooled with those who got a second dose at roughly 12 weeks. Vaccinee samples came from UK trials COV001 and COV002, including a single-blind randomized controlled phase 2/3 trial of AZD1222 (ChAdOx1 nCoV-19) in healthy adults. For TCRbeta chain sequencing, PBMC samples were collected from trial participants at day 0 and at day 28 after the second dose.

This clonotype originated in an adult who received the AZD1222 COVID-19 vaccine. This sample comprised peripheral blood, obtained 28 days after the second AZD1222 dose. The chain joins TRBV5-1 to TRBJ1-6; the best D guess is TRBD1, with 5 bases matching. The CDR3 region reads CASSLRTGDNSPLHF. The nucleotides read TGCGCCAGCAGCTTGCGCACAGGTGATAATTCACCCCTCCACTTT.